The 31 T cell receptor beta chains below come from one sample, sequenced in a study of patients and donors after allogeneic stem cell transplantation (dated by TCRdb to 2018 to 2020). The protocol used for the library was RT-PCR. The sample was run on a NextSeq 550. TCRdb handled the public reads itself, with Q25 trimming in fastp and clone calling in MiXCR, and kept productive beta chains. Entries that share a CDR3 protein sequence are merged under the most common genes and DNA. The sample data list 390,000 or so distinct CDR3 sequences, and 16% of these were observed just once. Of the sample, less than 8.5% falls within the top ten clones. Specimen: blood, either unsorted or a sorted T cell fraction (not recorded which). These TCRs come from a human donor who was either an allogeneic HSCT recipient or a stem cell or donor lymphocyte infusion donor (not recorded which). It is not recorded whose cells these are; they may come from a transplant donor.

This clonotype was counted only a few times. This rearrangement joins TRBV6-2 or TRBV6-3 to TRBJ2-3; 11 nucleotides align to TRBD2. Germline trimming cut 6 bases from V and 2 bases from J; bases unmatched to any gene: 7. The germline CDR1 and CDR2 sequences are MNHEY and SVGEGT. The CDR3 has 16 residues. CDR3 amino acids: CASSLLAGAYTDTQYF. The CDR3 DNA sequence: TGTGCCAGCAGCCTACTAGCGGGGGCCTACACAGATACGCAGTATTTT.

The chain is built from TRBV11-3 and TRBJ2-1; no reliable D call. The germline V and J ends were trimmed by 5 bases and 8 bases, with 16 bases remaining between them. The CDR3 covers 14 residues. The V gene's germline CDR1 is SGHNT and CDR2 YENEEA. The CDR3 nucleotides read TGTGCCAGCAGCCCGGAGCTAGGGCTCCATGAGCAGTTCTTC. It yields the protein CASSPELGLHEQFF.

The sample holds a few counts of this clonotype. The genes are TRBV9 and TRBJ2-3, with no clear D. V was cut by 0 bases and J by 12 bases, with 14 bases left in between. The CDR3 loop spans 13 amino acids. CDR1 is SGDLS and CDR2 is YYNGEE in the germline V gene. The chain's CDR3 is CASSVVTSLNQYF. The CDR3 DNA is TGTGCCAGCAGCGTAGTTACTTCCCTCAATCAGTATTTT.

The table lists this clonotype with a few counts. The V and J genes are TRBV7-9 and TRBJ1-1; D gene unclear. The germline V gene encodes CDR1 SEHNR and CDR2 FQNEAQ (reference sequence). The CDR3 has 13 residues. The ends were cut back, 8 bases at V and 4 bases at J, with 14 bases in the middle. CDR3 sequence (DNA): TGTGCCAGCGTTCACGGCCCGAGCACTGAAGCTTTCTTT. This encodes CASVHGPSTEAFF.

This clonotype was observed a few times. The chain employs TRBV7-8 and TRBJ2-7; D gene unclear. Germline V lookup: CDR1 SGHVS, CDR2 FQNEAQ. Trimming shortened V by 5 bases and J by 3 bases, and 8 bases separated the two germline ends. The CDR3 covers 12 residues. The CDR3 reads CASSVTIYEQYF. The CDR3, as DNA: TGTGCCAGCAGCGTAACAATCTACGAGCAGTACTTC.

This clonotype was observed a handful of times. The chain uses TRBV27 and TRBJ2-4, with 7 bases lining up with TRBD1. The J segment lost 8 bases and the V segment lost 8 bases, leaving 9 bases of the junction unmatched. The CDR3 loop spans 13 amino acids. Germline V gene lookup returns CDR1 MNHEY and CDR2 SMNVEV (reference sequence). CDR3 loop: CASAGTVGHIQYF. CDR3 nucleotides: TGTGCCAGCGCCGGGACAGTGGGTCACATTCAGTACTTC.

This clonotype was seen more than once but under ten times. The junction departs from germline at one end; a sequencing error may be responsible. The CDR3 DNA reads as TGCAGTGCTAGCCTGGCGGGAGGGCCCCAAAAGACCCAGTACTTC. As protein: CSASLAGGPQKTQYF. This sequence joins TRBV20-1 and TRBJ2-5, with 9 nucleotides matching TRBD2. The CDR3 consists of 15 residues. The germline V gene encodes CDR1 DFQATT and CDR2 SNEGSKA (reference sequence).

This clonotype was detected many times. The rearrangement links TRBV9 to TRBJ1-1; D possibly corresponds to TRBD1 (5 bases). V was shortened by 4 bases and J by 1 base, with 11 bases between the two germline ends. The germline V gene has CDR1 SGDLS and CDR2 YYNGEE. The CDR3 has 14 amino acids. The chain's CDR3 is CASSLGTENTEAFF. The CDR3, as DNA: TGTGCCAGCAGCCTCGGGACGGAGAACACTGAAGCTTTCTTT. Together with reference TRBV9 and TRBJ1-1, the CDR3 gives the full variable domain: DSGVTQTPKHLITATGQRVTLRCSPRSGDLSVYWYQQSLDQGLQFLIQYYNGEERAKGNILERFSAQQFPDLHSELNLSSLELGDSALYFCASSLGTENTEAFFGQGTRLTVV.

This chain uses TRBV7-3 with TRBJ1-6; 8 bases agree with TRBD1. Germline V gene data show CDR1 as SGHTA and CDR2 as FQGTGA. Trimming took 5 bases from V and 6 from J; bases not matched to a gene: 3. CDR3 size: 14 residues. This CDR3 reads CASSRDRSNSPLHF. The CDR3 DNA reads as TGTGCCAGCAGCCGGGACAGGAGTAATTCACCCCTCCACTTT.

This clonotype has a handful of counts. As DNA, the CDR3 is TGTGCCAGCAGCGCGAGACTAGCGGGGGGGACTAGCACAGATACGCAGTATTTT. This sequence encodes CASSARLAGGTSTDTQYF. The chain has TRBV7-6 and TRBJ2-3, with 14 bases that match TRBD2. V trimming: 5 bases; J trimming: 0 bases; junction bases outside the gene matches: 7. CDR3 length: 18 residues. CDR1 SGHVS and CDR2 FNYEAQ come from the germline V gene.

A few counts support this clonotype. The chain combines TRBV29-1 with TRBJ2-7; D may correspond to TRBD1 or TRBD2 (6 bases each). This CDR3 has 15 residues. V was shortened by 8 bases and J by 1 base, with 21 bases between the two germline ends. CDR1 SQVTM and CDR2 ANQGSEA come from the germline V gene. CDR3 nucleotides: TGCAGCCTGCATCAGGCCACAGGGAGGTCCTACGAGCAGTACTTC. Its protein product is CSLHQATGRSYEQYF.

This clonotype has just a few counts. The chain joins TRBV4-2 to TRBJ2-7; D not certain. Germline V gene sequence: CDR1 LGHNA, CDR2 YNFKEQ. V was cut by 1 base and J by 9 bases, with 16 bases left in between. The CDR3 runs 14 residues. CDR3 protein: CASSQGVRLGGQYF. CDR3 sequence (DNA): TGTGCCAGCAGCCAAGGAGTCCGTCTGGGCGGGCAGTACTTC.

This clonotype has a handful of counts. This chain connects TRBV4-2 to TRBJ2-7; the match to TRBD2 covers 7 bases. V shed 1 base, J shed 6 bases, and the junction held 6 bases outside the gene matches. The CDR3 contains 14 residues. Germline assignment: CDR1 LGHNA and CDR2 YNFKEQ. CDR3 residues: CASSQGTSRGEQYF. CDR3 coding DNA: TGTGCCAGCAGCCAAGGGACTAGTAGGGGCGAGCAGTACTTC.

V gene TRBV7-9 combines with J gene TRBJ2-2, with 8 bases identical to TRBD2. Germline V gene sequence: CDR1 SEHNR, CDR2 FQNEAQ (reference sequence). CDR3 length: 17 residues. After removal of 2 bases from V and 6 bases from J, the junction contained 11 bases not matched to a gene. This CDR3 is CASSLFSGTRSAGELFF. The DNA for the CDR3 is TGTGCCAGCAGCTTATTCAGCGGGACTAGATCGGCCGGGGAGCTGTTTTTT.

This clonotype has just a few counts. The rearrangement uses TRBV20-1 and TRBJ1-1, with a weak D call TRBD1 (5 bases). V was clipped by 6 bases and J by 5 bases, with 16 bases between them. Per the germline V gene, CDR1 is DFQATT and CDR2 is SNEGSKA (reference sequence). The CDR3 sequence is 13 residues long. The CDR3 DNA reads TGCAGTGCGCAATTAGGGGTGGAGACTGAAGCTTTCTTT. Protein: CSAQLGVETEAFF.

The chain employs TRBV24-1 and TRBJ1-2; unclear D gene. V was clipped by 0 bases and J by 2 bases, with 0 bases between them. Per the germline V gene, CDR1 is KGHDR and CDR2 is SFDVKD. The CDR3 spans 12 residues. The CDR3 sequence is CATSDLNYGYTF. As DNA, the CDR3 is TGTGCCACCAGTGATTTGAACTATGGCTACACCTTC.

The chain couples TRBV4-1 to TRBJ1-4; D unclear. Germline CDR1 reads MGHRA; CDR2 reads YSYEKL. The CDR3 is 17 residues long. Trimming cost V 4 bases and J 7 bases, with 22 bases left between them. The CDR3: CASSLPGPLQPGEKLFF. For the CDR3, the DNA is TGCGCCAGCAGCCTACCCGGGCCCCTCCAACCGGGTGAAAAACTGTTTTTT.

This clonotype was detected only a few times. This chain uses TRBV9 with TRBJ2-1; the D gene is possibly TRBD2 (5 bases). V dropped 3 bases and J dropped 6 bases, with 13 bases sitting between them. CDR1 SGDLS and CDR2 YYNGEE come from the germline V gene. This CDR3 spans 14 amino acids. The CDR3, as DNA: TGTGCCAGCAGCGGAACGGGAAATGGCAATGAGCAGTTCTTC. Translating it yields CASSGTGNGNEQFF. The full variable domain, with the rest looked up from reference TRBV9 and TRBJ2-1, is DSGVTQTPKHLITATGQRVTLRCSPRSGDLSVYWYQQSLDQGLQFLIQYYNGEERAKGNILERFSAQQFPDLHSELNLSSLELGDSALYFCASSGTGNGNEQFFGPGTRLTVL.

This clonotype was recorded at least ten times. This chain connects TRBV3-1 to TRBJ1-1, with D uncertain. The CDR3 consists of 13 residues. The V gene's germline CDR1 is LGHDT and CDR2 YNNKEL (reference sequence). V was trimmed by 4 bases and J by 1 base, leaving 7 bases between them. The CDR3 DNA is TGTGCCAGCAGCCTACGGACGAACACTGAAGCTTTCTTT. Protein product: CASSLRTNTEAFF.

About this clonotype itself: An end of the junction differs from the germline gene, which may be a read error. The V and J genes are TRBV6-5 and TRBJ2-7; D may match TRBD1 or TRBD2 (6 bases each). Germline CDR1 MNHEY, CDR2 SVGAGI. The CDR3 is made up of 14 amino acids. CDR3 amino acids: CASSYSNPRGGINF. CDR3 in DNA: TGTGCCAGCAGTTACTCTAACCCGAGAGGGGGGATCAACTTC.

In this sample, this clonotype turned up many times. The chain has TRBV7-6 and TRBJ2-1; D might be TRBD2 (6 bases). CDR1 SGHVS and CDR2 FNYEAQ come from the germline V gene. V was trimmed by 4 bases and J by 1 base, leaving 11 bases between them. The CDR3 has 15 residues. The CDR3 sequence is CASSWLADSYNEQFF. As DNA, the CDR3 is TGTGCCAGCAGCTGGTTAGCGGATTCCTACAATGAGCAGTTCTTC.

This clonotype showed up just a few times. The chain couples TRBV28 to TRBJ2-2; the D is unclear. CDR1 MDHEN and CDR2 SYDVKM come from the germline V gene. V lost 7 bases to trimming and J lost 7 bases, with 13 bases between them. This CDR3 region has 13 residues. CDR3 nucleotides: TGTGCCAGCAATATGGGAATGGACGGGGAGCTGTTTTTT. Encoded protein: CASNMGMDGELFF.

The chain employs TRBV14 and TRBJ2-4, with 7 bases lining up with TRBD1. V lost 4 bases, J lost 9 bases, and 6 bases stayed unmatched. There are 13 residues in the CDR3. Germline CDR1 is SGHDN and CDR2 is FVKESK. The CDR3 coding sequence is TGTGCCAGCAGCCTGACAGGGACGGGCATTCAGTACTTC. Translated, it gives CASSLTGTGIQYF.

This clonotype was found a few times. This rearrangement joins TRBV5-1 to TRBJ1-3; perhaps TRBD1 as D (6 bases). The CDR3 has 14 amino acids. Germline CDR1 SGHRS, CDR2 YFSETQ. V was shortened by 6 bases and J by 3 bases, with 13 bases between the two germline ends. The CDR3 loop reads CASTLPDSGNTIYF. DNA for the CDR3: TGCGCCAGCACCCTCCCGGACAGTGGAAACACCATATATTTT.

This clonotype was seen a few times. The chain recombines TRBV20-1 with TRBJ1-3; D unresolved. CDR3 size: 15 residues. V shed 3 bases and J shed 4 bases, with 16 bases lying between them. Germline loops: CDR1 DFQATT, CDR2 SNEGSKA (reference sequence). CDR3 in DNA: TGCAGTGCTAGCGTCCGGAGGCCGGGGGGAAACACCATATATTTT. This translates into CSASVRRPGGNTIYF.

The V gene is TRBV19, the J gene TRBJ1-1; TRBD1 is a possible D gene (6 bases). This CDR3 is 14 amino acids long. V lost 5 bases and J lost 6, with 16 bases in between. Germline assignment: CDR1 LNHDA and CDR2 SQIVND (reference sequence). Here the CDR3 reads CASSPDQDSPEAFF. DNA for the CDR3: TGTGCCAGTAGTCCCGACCAGGACAGCCCTGAAGCTTTCTTT.

In its sample, this clonotype was seen once. This chain uses TRBV3-1 with TRBJ2-2, with D possibly being TRBD2 (5 bases). Trimming left V 6 bases short and J 7 bases short, with 18 bases between. The CDR3 runs to 15 residues. The germline gives CDR1 LGHDT, CDR2 YNNKEL (reference sequence). CDR3 sequence: CASRLGLGSIGELFF. In DNA, the CDR3 is TGTGCCAGCAGACTCGGACTGGGCTCGATCGGGGAGCTGTTTTTT. Supplemented by reference TRBV3-1 and TRBJ2-2, the full variable domain reads DTAVSQTPKYLVTQMGNDKSIKCEQNLGHDTMYWYKQDSKKFLKIMFSYNNKELIINETVPNRFSPKSPDKAHLNLHINSLELGDSAVYFCASRLGLGSIGELFFGEGSRLTVL.

The rearrangement joins TRBV20-1 to TRBJ2-1; D possibly uses TRBD1 or TRBD2 (6 bases each). Trimming cost V 5 bases and J 0 bases, with 17 bases left between them. Looked up from germline, CDR1 is DFQATT and CDR2 is SNEGSKA (reference sequence). The CDR3 has 16 amino acids. CDR3 residues: CSASEGGPSSYNEQFF. Written as DNA, the CDR3 is TGCAGTGCTTCGGAGGGGGGCCCTAGCTCCTACAATGAGCAGTTCTTC.

This clonotype appeared many times. The V call is TRBV4-3, the J call TRBJ2-6; D uncertain. Per germline, CDR1 LGHNA and CDR2 YSLEER. V lost 4 bases and J lost 3, with 7 bases in between. This CDR3 region has 14 residues. CDR3 sequence reads: CASSRSFGANVLTF. DNA of the CDR3: TGCGCCAGCAGCCGATCATTTGGGGCCAACGTCCTGACTTTC.

Worth noting for this clonotype: In this CDR3 the conserved last residue, phenylalanine or tryptophan, is missing, so a read error is likely. The chain joins TRBV24-1 to TRBJ1-5; D not resolved. This CDR3 has 12 residues. Germline-derived CDR1 and CDR2 are KGHDR and SFDVKD. V was clipped by 9 bases and J by 8 bases, with 13 bases between them. CDR3 region: CATDIRREPQHL. The CDR3 DNA sequence: TGTGCCACCGACATCCGCCGGGAGCCCCAGCATCTT.

This chain's CDR3 is CASSHRQGRSFSGNTIYF. CDR3 in DNA: TGTGCCAGCAGCCATAGACAGGGCCGATCTTTTTCTGGAAACACCATATATTTT. The J gene is TRBJ1-3, the V gene TRBV3-1; TRBD1 aligns across 7 bases. The ends lost 3 bases at V and 1 base at J; junction bases unmatched: 12. This CDR3 has 18 residues. The germline V gene has CDR1 LGHDT and CDR2 YNNKEL (reference sequence).